This entry is about one TCR beta chain. The same CDR3 also results from other DNA sequences found in this sample. This entry belongs to a study of blood T cell repertoires in COVID-19. Study in general: Samples of COVID-19 (acute and convalescent) were obtained from the United States, Italy and Spain.

CDR3 length: 16 amino acids. The junction had 9 bases not matched to a gene; V was cut back by 3 bases and J by 5 bases. Germline V gives CDR1 KGHDR, CDR2 SFDVKD. This table comes from immunoSEQ multiplex PCR, and its TCRdb copy is limited to in-frame clones, with some not included. The sample has around 160,000 clones; approximately 80% are singletons. The receptor comes from a human donor with acute or convalescent COVID-19. The donor label of this sample is uncertain. What was sequenced was peripheral blood. V gene TRBV24-1 combines with J gene TRBJ2-5; 9 bases are a match to TRBD1. The CDR3 nucleotides read TGTGCCACCAGTGATGTCCCGGGACAGGGCAGGGAGACCCAGTACTTC. Its translation: CATSDVPGQGRETQYF.